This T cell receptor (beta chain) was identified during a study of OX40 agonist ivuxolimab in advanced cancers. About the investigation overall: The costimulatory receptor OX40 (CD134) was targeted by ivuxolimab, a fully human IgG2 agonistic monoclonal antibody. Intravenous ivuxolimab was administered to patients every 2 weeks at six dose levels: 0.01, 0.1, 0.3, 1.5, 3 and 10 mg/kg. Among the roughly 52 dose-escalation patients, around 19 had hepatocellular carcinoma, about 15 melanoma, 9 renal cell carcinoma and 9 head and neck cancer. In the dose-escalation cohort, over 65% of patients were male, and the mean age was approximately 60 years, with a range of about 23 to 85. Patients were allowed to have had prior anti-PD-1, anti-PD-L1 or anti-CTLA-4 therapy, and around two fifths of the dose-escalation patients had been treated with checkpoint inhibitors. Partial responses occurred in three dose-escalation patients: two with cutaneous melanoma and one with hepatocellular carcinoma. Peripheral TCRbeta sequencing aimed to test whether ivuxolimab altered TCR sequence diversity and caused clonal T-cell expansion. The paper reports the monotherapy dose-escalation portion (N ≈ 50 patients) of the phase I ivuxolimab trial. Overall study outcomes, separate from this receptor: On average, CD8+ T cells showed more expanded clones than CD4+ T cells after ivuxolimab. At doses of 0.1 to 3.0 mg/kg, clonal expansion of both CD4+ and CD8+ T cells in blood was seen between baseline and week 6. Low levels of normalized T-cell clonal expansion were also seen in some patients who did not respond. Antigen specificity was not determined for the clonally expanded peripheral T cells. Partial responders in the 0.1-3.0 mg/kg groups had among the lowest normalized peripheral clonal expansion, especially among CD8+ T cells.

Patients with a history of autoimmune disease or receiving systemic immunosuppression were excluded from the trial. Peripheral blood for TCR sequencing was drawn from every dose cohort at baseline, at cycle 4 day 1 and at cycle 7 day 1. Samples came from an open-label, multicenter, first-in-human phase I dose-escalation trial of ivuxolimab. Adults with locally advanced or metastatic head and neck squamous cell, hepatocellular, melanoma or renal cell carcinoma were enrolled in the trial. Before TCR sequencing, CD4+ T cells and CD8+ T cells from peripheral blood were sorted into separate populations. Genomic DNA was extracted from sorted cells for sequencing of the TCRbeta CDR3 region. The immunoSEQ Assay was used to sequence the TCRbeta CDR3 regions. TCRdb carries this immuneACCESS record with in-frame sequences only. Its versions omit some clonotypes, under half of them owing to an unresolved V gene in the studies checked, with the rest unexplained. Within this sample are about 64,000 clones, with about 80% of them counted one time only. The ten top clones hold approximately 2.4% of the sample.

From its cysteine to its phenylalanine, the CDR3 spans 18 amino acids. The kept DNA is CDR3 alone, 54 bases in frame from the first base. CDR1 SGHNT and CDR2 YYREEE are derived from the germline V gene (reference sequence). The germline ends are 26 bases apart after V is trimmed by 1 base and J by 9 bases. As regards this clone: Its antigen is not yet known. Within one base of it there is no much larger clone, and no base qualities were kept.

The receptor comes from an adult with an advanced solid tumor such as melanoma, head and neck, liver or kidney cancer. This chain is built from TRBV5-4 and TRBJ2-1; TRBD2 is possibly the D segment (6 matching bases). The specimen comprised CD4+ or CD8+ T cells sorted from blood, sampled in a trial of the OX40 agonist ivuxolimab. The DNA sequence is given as TGTGCCAGCAGCTTGTTGTTTATGAGAGGGGCGCCGCGGGGTGAGCAGTTCTTC. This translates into CASSLLFMRGAPRGEQFF.